This entry is about one T cell receptor (beta chain). What it binds is not known. The sample originates from a study of cytomegalovirus exposure and HLA in healthy donors. Amplification used 60 Vbeta primers and 13 Jbeta primers. The assay was immunoSEQ multiplex PCR, and TCRdb's table has in-frame clones only and misses some. The top ten clones hold 2.5% to 3% of a sample with 45,000 to 65,000 clones, over 70% of them seen once. Points from the study as a whole: The study carried out a later analysis of TCR beta sequences. It associated 15,000 to 20,000 of them with specific HLA alleles at a false discovery rate of 0.05. Cytomegalovirus status was reportedly diagnosed by the classifier with high sensitivity and specificity.

Sequencing used PBMCs. This TCR was sampled from a man aged 18 to 29 in good health and CMV-seronegative.

CDR3 residues: CASSLGQGNTEAFF. Here the CDR3 DNA reads TGTGCCAGCAGCTTGGGACAGGGGAACACTGAAGCTTTCTTT. The J gene is TRBJ1-1, the V gene TRBV7-3; 9 nucleotides agree with TRBD1. The CDR3 has 14 residues. CDR1 and CDR2 from the germline V gene are SGHTA and FQGTGA. V was clipped by 3 bases and J by 1 base; unmatched bases: 0.